The 30 T cell receptor beta chains presented below share a single source sample, sequenced in a study of OX40 agonist ivuxolimab in advanced cancers. The table came from immunoSEQ multiplex PCR; TCRdb's copy has only in-frame clones and leaves some out. This sample yields approximately 40,000 clones, of which around 89% are seen a single time; under 15% belongs to the top ten. This specimen consisted of CD4+ or CD8+ T cells sorted from blood, obtained in a trial of the OX40 agonist ivuxolimab. These receptors were taken from an adult with an advanced solid tumor such as melanoma, head and neck, liver or kidney cancer.

The genes are TRBV9 and TRBJ2-1; D unresolved. The germline V gene encodes CDR1 SGDLS and CDR2 YYNGEE. There are 13 residues in the CDR3. Trimming took off 1 base at V and 5 bases at J, with 7 bases between the two ends. CDR3 loop: CASSVSPNNEQFF. For the CDR3, the DNA is TGTGCCAGCAGCGTATCCCCTAACAATGAGCAGTTCTTC.

The chain has TRBV6-9 and TRBJ2-1; 7 nucleotides match TRBD1. The V segment lost 10 bases and the J segment 7 bases; nucleotides outside the gene matches: 7. Germline V gene lookup returns CDR1 MNHGY and CDR2 SVAAGI. The CDR3 contains 12 residues. Written as DNA, the CDR3 is TGTGCCACCCAGACAGGGATAAATGAGCAGTTCTTC. It is translated as CATQTGINEQFF.

V is TRBV27 and J is TRBJ1-4; D unclear. V dropped 5 bases and J dropped 5 bases, with 15 bases sitting between them. This CDR3 is 15 amino acids long. Germline V gene sequence: CDR1 MNHEY, CDR2 SMNVEV (reference sequence). As DNA, the CDR3 is TGTGCCAGCAGTCCACTTGGGGTCCTGAATGAAAAACTGTTTTTT. Amino acids: CASSPLGVLNEKLFF.

The chain's CDR3 is CSVDGTTDTQYF. The CDR3, as DNA: TGCAGCGTTGACGGGACGACGGATACGCAGTATTTT. V is TRBV29-1 and J is TRBJ2-3; tentatively, D is TRBD1 or TRBD2 (5 bases each). Trimming removed 3 bases from V and 6 bases from J, with 10 bases in between. From germline, CDR1 is SQVTM and CDR2 ANQGSEA. CDR3 length: 12 residues.

The V and J genes are TRBV7-8 and TRBJ1-4; D not certain. Trimming removed 4 bases from V and 4 bases from J, with 16 bases in between. The CDR3 is 16 amino acids. Germline-derived CDR1 and CDR2 are SGHVS and FQNEAQ. The CDR3 loop reads CASSYLQSRFNEKLFF. CDR3 DNA: TGTGCCAGCAGCTATCTCCAAAGTCGGTTTAATGAAAAACTGTTTTTT.

This chain links TRBV27 with TRBJ1-2; a possible D gene is TRBD1 (5 bases). The CDR3 covers 12 residues. The germline V gene encodes CDR1 MNHEY and CDR2 SMNVEV (reference sequence). V was shortened by 5 bases and J by 2 bases, with 6 bases between the two germline ends. DNA for the CDR3: TGTGCCAGCAGTGGGGACAACTATGGCTACACCTTC. Protein: CASSGDNYGYTF.

The V gene is TRBV9, the J gene TRBJ2-1; 11 bases line up with TRBD2. This CDR3 comprises 15 residues. Germline V gene data show CDR1 as SGDLS and CDR2 as YYNGEE. Losses at the gene ends were 3 bases for V and 3 bases for J; bases not matched to a gene: 2. This CDR3 is CASSEGLAVYNEQFF. CDR3 bases: TGTGCCAGCAGCGAGGGACTAGCGGTCTACAATGAGCAGTTCTTC.

Only a few counts were recorded for this clone. This chain uses TRBV7-8 with TRBJ2-7; D uncertain. V was trimmed by 4 bases and J by 3 bases, leaving 4 bases between them. Germline V CDR1 and CDR2: SGHVS, FQNEAQ. CDR3 size: 11 residues. CDR3 residues: CASSWGYEQYF. The CDR3 coding sequence is TGTGCCAGCAGCTGGGGCTACGAGCAGTACTTC.

The chain combines TRBV25-1 with TRBJ2-3; D possibly corresponds to TRBD1 (5 bases). Trimming shortened V by 4 bases and J by 4 bases, and 15 bases separated the two germline ends. Germline loops: CDR1 MGHDK, CDR2 SYGVNS. The CDR3 runs to 15 residues. The CDR3 DNA follows: TGTGCCAGCAGTGGGGGCTTGGGCTGGGCAGATACGCAGTATTTT. Amino acids: CASSGGLGWADTQYF. Drawing the rest from reference TRBV25-1 and TRBJ2-3, the complete variable domain is EADIYQTPRYLVIGTGKKITLECSQTMGHDKMYWYQQDPGMELHLIHYSYGVNSTEKGDLSSESTVSRIRTEHFPLTLESARPSHTSQYLCASSGGLGWADTQYFGPGTRLTVL.

This clone counts as medium-sized (0.01 to 0.1%). CDR3 coding DNA: TGTGCCAGTAGGACGGGGGTCTTTAGCTCCTACAATGAGCAGTTCTTC. This encodes CASRTGVFSSYNEQFF. J is TRBJ2-1 and V is TRBV19; maybe TRBD2 (6 bases). CDR3 length equals 16 residues. Trimming stripped 6 bases from V and 0 bases from J, with 15 bases between. Per the germline V gene, CDR1 is LNHDA and CDR2 is SQIVND (reference sequence).

The chain couples TRBV19 to TRBJ2-1; 7 bases agree with TRBD2. Germline V CDR1 and CDR2: LNHDA, SQIVND (reference sequence). Losses at the gene ends were 1 base for V and 7 bases for J; bases not matched to a gene: 7. The CDR3 spans 15 residues. This chain's CDR3 is CASSIGPGGVNEQFF. The CDR3 DNA is TGTGCCAGTAGTATAGGGCCTGGGGGGGTTAATGAGCAGTTCTTC.

V usage is TRBV11-2 and J usage is TRBJ1-1; possible D gene TRBD1, 5 bases. The CDR3 has 14 residues. CDR1 SGHAT and CDR2 FQNNGV come from the germline V gene. Trimming cost V 5 bases and J 1 base, with 11 bases left between them. CDR3 nucleotide sequence: TGTGCCAGCAGCCACAGTGGGGGGAACACTGAAGCTTTCTTT. Translation: CASSHSGGNTEAFF. Together with reference TRBV11-2 and TRBJ1-1, the CDR3 gives the full variable domain: EAGVAQSPRYKIIEKRQSVAFWCNPISGHATLYWYQQILGQGPKLLIQFQNNGVVDDSQLPKDRFSAERLKGVDSTLKIQPAKLEDSAVYLCASSHSGGNTEAFFGQGTRLTVV.

In its sample, this clone was seen once. This chain links TRBV11-3 with TRBJ2-5, with a weak D call TRBD2 (5 bases). Near its end, the DNA agrees better with TRBJ2-7, so the J call may be wrong. Germline lookup yields CDR1 SGHNT and CDR2 YENEEA. CDR3 length: 14 amino acids. The CDR3 DNA reads as TGTGCCAGCAGCTTAGAGGTGGACTCGGACGAGCAGTACTTC. Translating gives CASSLEVDSDEQYF.

The V gene is TRBV2, the J gene TRBJ2-1, with a possible D match to TRBD2 (5 bases). Germline CDR1 SNHLY, CDR2 FYNNEI. This CDR3 has 14 amino acids. The V end lost 11 bases, the J end lost 0 bases, and 14 bases lay between the germline ends. CDR3 sequence reads: CAPPGLNSYNEQFF. The CDR3, as DNA: TGTGCCCCCCCCGGACTCAACTCCTACAATGAGCAGTTCTTC. Filled out from reference TRBV2 and TRBJ2-1, the complete variable domain reads EPEVTQTPSHQVTQMGQEVILRCVPISNHLYFYWYRQILGQKVEFLVSFYNNEISEKSEIFDDQFSVERPDGSNFTLKIRSTKLEDSAMYFCAPPGLNSYNEQFFGPGTRLTVL.

CDR3 nucleotide sequence: TGTGCCAGCAGTTTATCGGATGGGATAGGTCAGCCCCAGCATTTT. It codes for CASSLSDGIGQPQHF. V gene TRBV27 combines with J gene TRBJ1-5; D unresolved. The CDR3 sequence is 15 residues long. The V gene lost 0 bases and the J gene lost 6 bases, with 12 bases spanning the gap. From germline, CDR1 is MNHEY and CDR2 SMNVEV (reference sequence).

The chain links TRBV9 to TRBJ2-5; TRBD1 or TRBD2 may be the D gene (7 bases each). Trimming stripped 0 bases from V and 11 bases from J, with 20 bases between. CDR1 and CDR2 (germline): SGDLS, YYNGEE. This CDR3 comprises 15 residues. CDR3 residues: CASSVGQGGVEQQYF. CDR3 DNA: TGTGCCAGCAGCGTAGGACAGGGAGGGGTTGAGCAGCAGTACTTC.

V and J are TRBV30 and TRBJ2-7, with 7 bases aligning to TRBD1. This CDR3 spans 13 amino acids. CDR1 is GTSNPN and CDR2 is SVGIG in the germline V gene (reference sequence). Germline trimming cut 2 bases from V and 5 bases from J; bases unmatched to any gene: 6. DNA for the CDR3: TGTGCCTGGAGTCAACAGGGGTGGGACGAGCAGTACTTC. It codes for CAWSQQGWDEQYF.

This chain joins TRBV5-4 and TRBJ1-1; the match to TRBD1 covers 9 bases. Germline V gene data show CDR1 as SGHNT and CDR2 as YYREEE (reference sequence). The length of the CDR3 is 14 residues. The V segment lost 1 base and the J segment 3 bases; nucleotides outside the gene matches: 1. The CDR3 here is CASSLNRGHTEAFF. DNA of the CDR3: TGTGCCAGCAGCTTGAACAGGGGGCACACTGAAGCTTTCTTT.

The chain links TRBV7-9 to TRBJ1-2, with D uncertain. Germline loops: CDR1 SEHNR, CDR2 FQNEAQ (reference sequence). The CDR3 loop spans 13 amino acids. V shed 0 bases and J shed 4 bases, with 6 bases lying between them. CDR3 in amino acids: CASSLAGSYGYTF. The CDR3 coding sequence is TGTGCCAGCAGCTTAGCTGGCAGCTATGGCTACACCTTC.

The V and J genes are TRBV5-6 and TRBJ2-1; 12 nucleotides line up with TRBD2. V shed 2 bases and J 4 bases; nucleotides not matched to a gene: 13. CDR3 size: 19 residues. Germline V gives CDR1 SGHDT, CDR2 YYEEEE. The CDR3 region has the DNA TGTGCCAGCAGCTTCGAACTAGCGGGAGGTCTGTACGTATACAATGAGCAGTTCTTC. Its protein product is CASSFELAGGLYVYNEQFF.

The chain uses TRBV7-6 and TRBJ1-2; TRBD1 matches 8 bases. CDR3 size: 17 residues. The germline V gene encodes CDR1 SGHVS and CDR2 FNYEAQ. With 7 bases clipped from V and 8 bases from J, the junction kept 21 bases outside the gene matches. CDR3 bases: TGTGCCAGCACCCTTTCTCGGACAGGGAGATTGGGTAGGGGCTACACCTTC. Translated, it gives CASTLSRTGRLGRGYTF.

V is TRBV11-2 and J is TRBJ2-7, with D unresolved. This CDR3 comprises 14 residues. Trimming took 5 bases from V and 5 from J, leaving 16 bases between them. Per germline, CDR1 SGHAT and CDR2 FQNNGV. The CDR3 protein is CASSVPGLLDEQYF. The CDR3 nucleotides read TGTGCCAGCAGCGTACCCGGGCTTCTAGACGAGCAGTACTTC.

In this sample, this clone turned up once. The chain is built from TRBV28 and TRBJ1-1; tentative D call: TRBD1 (5 bases). CDR1 and CDR2 (germline): MDHEN, SYDVKM. The V end was cut by 6 bases, the J end by 1 base, with 15 bases between. The CDR3 contains 15 residues. CDR3 nucleotide sequence: TGTGCCAGCAGACCACAGGTAAACTCGAACACTGAAGCTTTCTTT. Translating gives CASRPQVNSNTEAFF.

This CDR3 is CASSFWDRSTGELFF. CDR3 DNA: TGTGCCAGCAGCTTCTGGGACAGGTCCACCGGGGAGCTGTTTTTT. The gene calls are TRBV5-4 and TRBJ2-2; 8 positions match TRBD1. This CDR3 spans 15 amino acids. V was pared by 2 bases and J by 4 bases, with 4 bases of the junction left unmatched. CDR1 is SGHNT, CDR2 YYREEE, per germline (reference sequence).

This chain connects TRBV5-1 to TRBJ2-7; TRBD2 is a possible D gene (6 bases). The V gene's germline CDR1 is SGHRS and CDR2 YFSETQ. Trimming removed 3 bases at V and 3 bases at J, with 16 bases between. CDR3 size: 15 residues. The DNA for the CDR3 is TGCGCCAGCAGCTCCTGGACTAAGGGAGGCTACGAGCAGTACTTC. It specifies CASSSWTKGGYEQYF. The full variable domain, with the rest looked up from reference TRBV5-1 and TRBJ2-7, is KAGVTQTPRYLIKTRGQQVTLSCSPISGHRSVSWYQQTPGQGLQFLFEYFSETQRNKGNFPGRFSGRQFSNSRSEMNVSTLELGDSALYLCASSSWTKGGYEQYFGPGTRLTVT.

The genes are TRBV15 and TRBJ2-3; D remains ambiguous. Germline CDR1 reads LNHNV; CDR2 reads YYDKDF (reference sequence). Trimming left V 5 bases short and J 3 bases short, with 12 bases between. The CDR3 is made up of 14 amino acids. The DNA of the CDR3 is TGTGCCACCAGCGAATCCCTGAGGACAGATACGCAGTATTTT. Translated, it gives CATSESLRTDTQYF.

This chain connects TRBV4-1 to TRBJ1-4, with 7 bases matching TRBD1. The CDR3 totals 12 residues. J was trimmed by 8 bases and V by 4 bases; bases with no gene match: 1. The germline CDR1 and CDR2 sequences are MGHRA and YSYEKL. The CDR3 nucleotides read TGCGCCAGCAGCCTACAGGGGGAAAAACTGTTTTTT. This codes for CASSLQGEKLFF.

The chain recombines TRBV15 with TRBJ2-3, with no clear D. V was trimmed by 0 bases and J by 0 bases, leaving 10 bases between them. Germline loops: CDR1 LNHNV, CDR2 YYDKDF (reference sequence). The CDR3 covers 16 residues. CDR3 protein: CATSRDLSMSTDTQYF. The CDR3 nucleotides are TGTGCCACCAGCAGAGATCTCTCGATGAGCACAGATACGCAGTATTTT.

V gene TRBV7-9 combines with J gene TRBJ1-4; no clear D gene. The germline V gene has CDR1 SEHNR and CDR2 FQNEAQ (reference sequence). The length of the CDR3 is 14 residues. Trimming removed 0 bases at V and 0 bases at J, with 2 bases between. The CDR3 protein is CASSLAATNEKLFF. The CDR3 nucleotides are TGTGCCAGCAGCTTAGCAGCAACTAATGAAAAACTGTTTTTT.

The chain employs TRBV11-2 and TRBJ2-2; D gene uncertain. Per germline, CDR1 SGHAT and CDR2 FQNNGV. The germline V and J ends were trimmed by 0 bases and 6 bases, with 2 bases remaining between them. The CDR3 totals 12 residues. CDR3 in DNA: TGTGCCAGCAGCTTAGAGTCCGGGGAGCTGTTTTTT. It yields the protein CASSLESGELFF.